The T cell receptor (beta chain) described here comes from a study of T-cell memory formation after mild COVID-19. TCRdb used MiXCR to reprocess the 5' RACE reads, holding one entry per CDR3 protein. The sample consists of roughly 400,000 distinct CDR3 sequences, more than 15% of them appearing once. The CDR3 loop spans 15 amino acids. V lost 0 bases, J lost 2 bases, and 11 bases lay in between. Germline V gene data show CDR1 as LGHDT and CDR2 as YNNKEL (reference sequence). The table lists this clonotype with a few counts. The V gene is TRBV3-1, the J gene TRBJ2-7; D possibly corresponds to TRBD1 (7 bases). Sequencing was performed on PBMCs or a T cell subset sorted from them (not recorded which). The source is a man between 18 and 29 years old who had mild COVID-19 (a few samples of this study predate the infection). Cell type and time point are not known. For the CDR3, the DNA is TGTGCCAGCAGCCAAGATGGGGGGACAGCCTACGAGCAGTACTTC. Translating it yields CASSQDGGTAYEQYF.